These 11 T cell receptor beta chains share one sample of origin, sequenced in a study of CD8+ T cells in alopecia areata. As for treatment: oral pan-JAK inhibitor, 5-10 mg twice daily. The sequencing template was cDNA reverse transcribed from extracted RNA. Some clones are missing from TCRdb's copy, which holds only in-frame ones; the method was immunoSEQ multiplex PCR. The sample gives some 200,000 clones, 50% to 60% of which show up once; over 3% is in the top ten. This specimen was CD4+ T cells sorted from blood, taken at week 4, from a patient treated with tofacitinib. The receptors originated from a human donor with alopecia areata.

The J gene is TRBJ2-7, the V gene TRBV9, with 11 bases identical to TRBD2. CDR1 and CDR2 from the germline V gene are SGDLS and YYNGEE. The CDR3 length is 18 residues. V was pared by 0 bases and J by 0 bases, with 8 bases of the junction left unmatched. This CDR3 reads CASSVGLAGGTSSYEQYF. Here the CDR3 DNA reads TGTGCCAGCAGCGTAGGGCTAGCGGGGGGAACGAGCTCCTACGAGCAGTACTTC.

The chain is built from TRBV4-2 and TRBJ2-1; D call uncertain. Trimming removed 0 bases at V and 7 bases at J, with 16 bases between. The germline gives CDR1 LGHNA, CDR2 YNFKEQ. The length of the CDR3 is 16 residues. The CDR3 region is CASSQDEVWGRNEQFF. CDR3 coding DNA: TGTGCCAGCAGCCAAGATGAAGTATGGGGTCGTAATGAGCAGTTCTTC.

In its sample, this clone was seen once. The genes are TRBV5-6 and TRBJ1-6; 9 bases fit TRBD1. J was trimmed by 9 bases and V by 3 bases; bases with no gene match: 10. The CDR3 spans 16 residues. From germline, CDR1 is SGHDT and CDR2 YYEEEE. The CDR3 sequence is CASSYTLDRGTSPLHF. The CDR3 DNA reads TGTGCCAGCAGCTACACACTGGACAGGGGTACTTCACCCCTCCACTTT.

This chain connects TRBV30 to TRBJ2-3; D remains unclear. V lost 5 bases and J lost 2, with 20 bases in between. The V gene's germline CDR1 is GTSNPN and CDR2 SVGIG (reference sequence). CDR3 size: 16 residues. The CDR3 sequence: CAWSARAPIFTDTQYF. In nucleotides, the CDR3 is TGTGCCTGGTCGGCTAGGGCCCCCATTTTCACAGATACGCAGTATTTT.

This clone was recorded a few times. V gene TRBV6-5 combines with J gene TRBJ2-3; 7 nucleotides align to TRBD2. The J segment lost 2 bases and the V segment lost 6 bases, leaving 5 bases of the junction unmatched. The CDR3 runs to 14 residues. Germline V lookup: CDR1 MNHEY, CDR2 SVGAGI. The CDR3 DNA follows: TGTGCCAGCAGGCGGGGGAGTCTCACAGATACGCAGTATTTT. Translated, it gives CASRRGSLTDTQYF.

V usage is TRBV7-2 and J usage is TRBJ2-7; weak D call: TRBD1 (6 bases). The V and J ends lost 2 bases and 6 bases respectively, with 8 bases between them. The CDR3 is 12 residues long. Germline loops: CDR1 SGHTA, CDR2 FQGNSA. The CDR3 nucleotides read TGTGCCAGCAGCTTAATCAGGGGCGAGCAGTACTTC. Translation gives CASSLIRGEQYF.

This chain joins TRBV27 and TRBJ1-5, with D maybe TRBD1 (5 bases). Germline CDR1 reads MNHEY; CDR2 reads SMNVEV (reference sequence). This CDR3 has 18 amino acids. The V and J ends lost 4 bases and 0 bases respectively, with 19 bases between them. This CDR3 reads CASSSRRDLRFSNQPQHF. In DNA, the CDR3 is TGTGCCAGCAGTTCGAGGCGGGACTTGAGATTTAGCAATCAGCCCCAGCATTTT.

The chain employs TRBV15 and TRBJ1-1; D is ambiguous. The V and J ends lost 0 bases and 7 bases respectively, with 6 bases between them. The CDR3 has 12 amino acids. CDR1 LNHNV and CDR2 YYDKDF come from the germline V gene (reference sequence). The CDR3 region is CATSRDYYEAFF. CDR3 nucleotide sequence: TGTGCCACCAGCAGAGACTACTATGAAGCTTTCTTT.

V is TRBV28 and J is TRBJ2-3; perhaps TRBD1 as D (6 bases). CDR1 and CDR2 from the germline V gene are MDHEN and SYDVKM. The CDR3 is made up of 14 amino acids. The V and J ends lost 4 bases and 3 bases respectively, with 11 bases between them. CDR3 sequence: CASSWGRGTDTQYF. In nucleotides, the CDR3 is TGTGCCAGCAGTTGGGGCAGGGGTACAGATACGCAGTATTTT.

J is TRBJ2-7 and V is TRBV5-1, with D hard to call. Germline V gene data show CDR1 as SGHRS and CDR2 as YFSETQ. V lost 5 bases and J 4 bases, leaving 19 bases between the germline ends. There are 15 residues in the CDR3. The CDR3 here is CASRENTALLYEQYF. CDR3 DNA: TGCGCCAGCAGGGAAAACACAGCTTTGTTGTACGAGCAGTACTTC.

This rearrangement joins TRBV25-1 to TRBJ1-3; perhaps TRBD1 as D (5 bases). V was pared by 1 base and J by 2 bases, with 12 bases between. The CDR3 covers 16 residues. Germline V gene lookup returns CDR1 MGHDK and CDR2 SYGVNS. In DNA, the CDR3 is TGTGCCAGCAGTGAATCCCTTGAAGGGGCTGGAAACACCATATATTTT. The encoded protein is CASSESLEGAGNTIYF.